The 11 T cell receptor beta chains in this list originate from one sample, sequenced in a study of blood T cell repertoires in COVID-19. Clones were sequenced by immunoSEQ multiplex PCR, and TCRdb holds only the in-frame ones, with some missing. The sample carries about 360,000 clones, about 87% recorded once. Input material: peripheral blood. The source is a human donor in a cohort sampled during active COVID-19.

The J gene is TRBJ1-1, the V gene TRBV30; D may be TRBD1 (5 bases). The V end lost 6 bases, the J end lost 2 bases, and 13 bases lay between the germline ends. Germline V gene data show CDR1 as GTSNPN and CDR2 as SVGIG (reference sequence). There are 13 residues in the CDR3. CDR3 protein: CACMRGYNTEAFF. Written as DNA, the CDR3 is TGTGCCTGCATGCGGGGGTATAACACTGAAGCTTTCTTT.

This clone was found a few times. The rearrangement links TRBV25-1 to TRBJ2-7, with 8 bases identical to TRBD1. The CDR3 runs to 15 residues. The V and J ends lost 1 base and 6 bases, in that order; junction bases with no gene match: 8. Per germline, CDR1 MGHDK and CDR2 SYGVNS. CDR3 sequence (DNA): TGTGCCAGCAGTGAATCAGGACAGGGAATTAGCGAGCAGTACTTC. Amino acid sequence: CASSESGQGISEQYF.

The CDR3 nucleotides read TGCGCCAGCAGCCAACTTCCGGTAGCCAAAAACATTCAGTACTTC. Residues: CASSQLPVAKNIQYF. This chain connects TRBV4-1 to TRBJ2-4; no definite D call. Trimming left V 2 bases short and J 0 bases short, with 8 bases between. The germline V gene has CDR1 MGHRA and CDR2 YSYEKL. The CDR3 loop spans 15 amino acids.

This sequence joins TRBV5-8 and TRBJ2-7, with D possibly TRBD1 on 6 matching bases. Germline-derived CDR1 and CDR2 are SGHTS and YDEGEE. Trimming shortened V by 0 bases and J by 0 bases, and 7 bases separated the two germline ends. This CDR3 spans 14 amino acids. The CDR3 nucleotides read TGTGCCAGCAGCTTGGGGGGGCTCTCCTACGAGCAGTACTTC. It codes for CASSLGGLSYEQYF.

The chain links TRBV28 to TRBJ2-1; TRBD1 aligns across 8 bases. Germline-derived CDR1 and CDR2 are MDHEN and SYDVKM. V gave up 2 bases and J gave up 2 bases; unmatched junction bases: 8. The CDR3 covers 17 residues. The CDR3 DNA follows: TGTGCCAGCAGTTTAGCCCTAGACAGGGGTCCCTACAATGAGCAGTTCTTC. It translates to CASSLALDRGPYNEQFF.

The rearrangement links TRBV7-8 to TRBJ1-6, with D possibly TRBD1 on 6 matching bases. Germline CDR1 reads SGHVS; CDR2 reads FQNEAQ. This CDR3 region has 15 residues. Trimming took 6 bases from V and 2 from J, leaving 11 bases between them. CDR3 coding DNA: TGTGCCAGCAGGAACAGGGATCCCTATAATTCACCCCTCCACTTT. Its translation is CASRNRDPYNSPLHF.

This chain connects TRBV5-1 to TRBJ2-1; 8 bases agree with TRBD1. The length of the CDR3 is 14 residues. Germline CDR1 reads SGHRS; CDR2 reads YFSETQ. Germline trimming cut 4 bases from V and 6 bases from J; bases unmatched to any gene: 6. CDR3 region: CASSTGGYGNEQFF. CDR3 nucleotide sequence: TGCGCCAGCAGCACAGGGGGGTATGGCAATGAGCAGTTCTTC.

The J gene is TRBJ2-5, the V gene TRBV28; D is unclear. This CDR3 contains 13 residues. Deletions cut 3 bases from V and 5 bases from J, with 10 bases between. Germline V CDR1 and CDR2: MDHEN, SYDVKM. Here the CDR3 DNA reads TGTGCCAGCAGTTTCCCGGGTTATGAGACCCAGTACTTC. It codes for CASSFPGYETQYF.

This sequence joins TRBV7-2 and TRBJ1-4; D is ambiguous. The length of the CDR3 is 19 residues. Trimming cost V 2 bases and J 2 bases, with 21 bases left between them. Germline V CDR1 and CDR2: SGHTA, FQGNSA. CDR3: CASSLSASEPPGTNEKLFF. CDR3 nucleotide sequence: TGTGCCAGCAGCTTAAGTGCTTCGGAGCCCCCGGGGACTAATGAAAAACTGTTTTTT.

The rearrangement uses TRBV2 and TRBJ2-7; 7 positions match TRBD2. CDR3 length equals 15 residues. V dropped 7 bases and J dropped 2; count of bases not matched to a gene: 11. Per germline, CDR1 SNHLY and CDR2 FYNNEI. The CDR3 spells CASKSGRPPTYEQYF. CDR3 bases: TGTGCCAGCAAGTCCGGGAGGCCCCCTACCTACGAGCAGTACTTC.

This chain's CDR3 is CASTRIEGNEQYF. DNA of the CDR3: TGTGCCAGCACCCGAATTGAGGGAAACGAGCAGTACTTC. The chain recombines TRBV6-6 with TRBJ2-7; a possible D gene is TRBD2 (5 bases). Germline assignment: CDR1 MNHNY and CDR2 SVGAGI (reference sequence). CDR3 length: 13 residues. V gave up 7 bases and J gave up 5 bases, with 15 bases separating them.